This T cell receptor (beta chain) is from a study of T cell responses to AZD1222 COVID-19 vaccine. Overall study results and limits: Reportedly, close to half of spike-specific TCRs are directed against unmutated variant regions. No repertoire was sampled before or during the peak T cell response, only after it. Along spike, vaccine-associated CD4 TCRs were found throughout, with dominance at 160-218 and 743-854.

The repertoire was sequenced with immunoSEQ multiplex PCR; TCRdb's copy has only in-frame clones and lacks some. Among about 110,000 clones listed, about nine tenths were seen once. About this clone: What it recognizes is unknown.

The CDR3 sequence is 15 residues long. Trimming shortened V by 4 bases and J by 3 bases, and 11 bases separated the two germline ends. Per germline, CDR1 SGHNT and CDR2 YYREEE (reference sequence). This receptor was identified in an adult in good health. The chain recombines TRBV5-4 with TRBJ1-6, with no clear D. The material sequenced was peripheral blood, taken on day 0 of AZD1222 vaccination. CDR3 in amino acids: CASSPKSHYNSPLHF. For the CDR3, the DNA is TGTGCCAGCAGCCCGAAGTCCCACTATAATTCACCCCTCCACTTT.